In this sample, the clone carrying this TCR beta chain turned up once. Antigen specificity is unknown. The source of the sample is a study of CD8+CD57+ T cells in acquired aplastic anemia. For the study at large: The mean DNA yield obtained from sorted CD4+ and CD8+ cells came to around 3 ug. Study results and limitations: Some 28 CD8+ CDR3 sequences occurred in both the patients and the controls.

Genomic DNA provided the template from which TCR beta VDJ and CDR3 profiles were obtained. MiXCR, applied by TCRdb to the reads, yields one record per CDR3 protein. Here the sample spans over 150,000 distinct CDR3 sequences, about 45% being singletons. This CDR3 has 15 residues. Germline CDR1 ENHRY, CDR2 SYGVKD. Trimming stripped 3 bases from V and 7 bases from J, with 15 bases between. The sequenced patients had an expansion of CD8+CD57+ cells seen by flow cytometry. Untreated patients provided the blood samples, with no therapy given before sampling. V gene TRBV10-3 combines with J gene TRBJ1-4, with D possibly matching TRBD1 (5 bases). The receptor was derived from a human donor with aplastic anemia. Specimen: sorted CD4+, CD8+, or CD8+CD57+ T cells (not recorded which) from PBMCs. CDR3: CAISDVPGLTEKLFF. The CDR3 region has the DNA TGTGCCATCAGTGACGTCCCGGGGCTTACTGAAAAACTGTTTTTT.